A single sample is the source of the 26 T cell receptor beta chains below, sequenced in a study of control samples from healthy donors and cancer patients (TCRdb year 2020). Libraries were built with the immunoSEQ multiplex PCR assay. In TCRdb, the immuneACCESS table is reduced to in-frame sequences with V and J assigned. These tables do not hold every clone; where another copy was compared, an unresolved V gene accounts for under half, and the others remain unexplained. The sample table shows approximately 150,000 clones, and about 90% are seen once. Under 2% of the sample is in the top ten clones. The sample consisted of blood. These TCRs come from a man aged 18 to 30 in good health.

V usage is TRBV11-2 and J usage is TRBJ2-7; D is unclear. Trimming cost V 0 bases and J 4 bases, with 13 bases left between them. Looked up from germline, CDR1 is SGHAT and CDR2 is FQNNGV. This CDR3 is built from 15 residues. The DNA of the CDR3 is TGTGCCAGCAGCTTAGAGGGTCCCTCTAGGTACGAGCAGTACTTC. This codes for CASSLEGPSRYEQYF.

The rearrangement uses TRBV5-1 and TRBJ2-6; D is undetermined. This CDR3 comprises 15 residues. V lost 5 bases and J 2 bases, leaving 11 bases between the germline ends. Germline CDR1 is SGHRS and CDR2 is YFSETQ. In DNA form, the CDR3 reads TGCGCCAGCAGACGACCAGAGGCTGGGGCCAACGTCCTGACTTTC. Translating gives CASRRPEAGANVLTF.

The chain recombines TRBV5-5 with TRBJ1-4, with 8 bases that match TRBD1. This CDR3 is built from 15 residues. Trimming removed 3 bases from V and 2 bases from J; junction bases left unmatched: 3. Looked up from germline, CDR1 is SGHKS and CDR2 is YYEKEE (reference sequence). CDR3 sequence reads: CASSSGGRTNEKLFF. CDR3 in DNA: TGTGCCAGCAGCTCAGGGGGCAGGACTAATGAAAAACTGTTTTTT.

This chain links TRBV28 with TRBJ1-6; TRBD1 agrees at 8 bases. Germline loops: CDR1 MDHEN, CDR2 SYDVKM. V dropped 5 bases and J dropped 13; count of bases not matched to a gene: 10. The CDR3 totals 14 residues. CDR3 sequence (DNA): TGTGCCAGCAGTCCCGGGACAGGCGATTTTCCCCTCCACTTT. Its protein product is CASSPGTGDFPLHF.

On this clone: The junction shows a germline mismatch at one end, possibly a read error. The chain couples TRBV2 to TRBJ2-3; D possibly corresponds to TRBD2 (5 bases). Germline CDR1 reads SNHLY; CDR2 reads FYNNEI. The CDR3 totals 13 residues. The CDR3 loop reads CASSEITRTSHLF. The CDR3 region has the DNA TGTGCCAGCAGTGAGATCACGAGGACTTCTCATTTATTT.

The J gene is TRBJ1-4, the V gene TRBV4-2; TRBD1 might be the D (6 bases). The V end lost 0 bases, the J end lost 2 bases, and 19 bases lay between the germline ends. This CDR3 comprises 19 residues. The germline V gene has CDR1 LGHNA and CDR2 YNFKEQ. CDR3 nucleotide sequence: TGTGCCAGCAGCCAAGATTCTACAGGCGGGGGGCTGACTAATGAAAAACTGTTTTTT. Amino acid sequence: CASSQDSTGGGLTNEKLFF.

The V and J genes are TRBV7-9 and TRBJ1-2, with 8 positions matching TRBD1. Per germline, CDR1 SEHNR and CDR2 FQNEAQ (reference sequence). Trimming removed 3 bases from V and 0 bases from J; junction bases left unmatched: 0. This CDR3 comprises 14 residues. CDR3 in DNA: TGTGCCAGCAGCTTGGACAGGGCTAACTATGGCTACACCTTC. This encodes CASSLDRANYGYTF.

V is TRBV7-2 and J is TRBJ2-7; TRBD1 might be the D (5 bases). Germline V gene data show CDR1 as SGHTA and CDR2 as FQGNSA. The CDR3 is made up of 15 amino acids. V was pared by 5 bases and J by 3 bases, with 17 bases between. CDR3 loop: CASSLGVSALYEQYF. The DNA for the CDR3 is TGTGCCAGCAGCCTAGGGGTGTCGGCCCTCTACGAGCAGTACTTC.

The chain has TRBV5-6 and TRBJ1-2; D might be TRBD1 (6 bases). From germline, CDR1 is SGHDT and CDR2 YYEEEE. The CDR3 totals 14 residues. The V and J ends lost 3 bases and 7 bases respectively, with 16 bases between them. CDR3 sequence: CASSWTAQAPGYTF. For the CDR3, the DNA is TGTGCCAGCAGCTGGACAGCCCAAGCTCCTGGCTACACCTTC.

The chain employs TRBV4-1 and TRBJ1-2; TRBD1 matches at 7 bases. The CDR3 extends over 14 amino acids. Germline V gives CDR1 MGHRA, CDR2 YSYEKL. V shed 4 bases and J 8 bases; nucleotides not matched to a gene: 10. In DNA form, the CDR3 reads TGCGCCAGCAGCCTACCTGACAGGGCTGACGGCTACACCTTC. It yields the protein CASSLPDRADGYTF.

This clone has a handful of counts. The chain joins TRBV30 to TRBJ1-5, with 8 bases that match TRBD1. J lost 7 bases, V lost 5 bases, and 4 bases had no gene match. The CDR3 has 12 amino acids. Germline CDR1 and CDR2: GTSNPN and SVGIG (reference sequence). The CDR3 region has the DNA TGTGCCTGGGGACAGGGCGGGCAGCCCCAGCATTTT. Residues: CAWGQGGQPQHF.

The genes are TRBV9 and TRBJ2-1, with D possibly TRBD1 on 6 matching bases. Germline loops: CDR1 SGDLS, CDR2 YYNGEE. Deletions cut 3 bases from V and 9 bases from J, with 16 bases between. The CDR3 is 14 amino acids. The CDR3 coding sequence is TGTGCCAGCAGCGAGGGCCCACAGGGAAGTGAGCAGTTCTTC. Protein product: CASSEGPQGSEQFF.

The chain couples TRBV6-5 to TRBJ2-5; D perhaps matches TRBD2 (6 bases). CDR1 and CDR2 (germline): MNHEY, SVGAGI. This CDR3 contains 14 residues. Deletions cut 2 bases from V and 4 bases from J, with 11 bases between. As DNA, the CDR3 is TGTGCCAGCAGTTACGTGGGGGGTGGAGAGACCCAGTACTTC. Protein: CASSYVGGGETQYF.

The V and J genes are TRBV3-1 (or the pseudogene TRBV3-2) and TRBJ1-2; 9 bases are shared with TRBD1. The CDR3 totals 15 residues. With 3 bases clipped from V and 4 bases from J, the junction kept 6 bases outside the gene matches. From germline, CDR1 is LGHDT and CDR2 YNNKEL (reference sequence). Here the CDR3 reads CASSHLDRGLYGYTF. In DNA form, the CDR3 reads TGTGCCAGCAGCCACCTGGACAGGGGACTCTATGGCTACACCTTC.

This clone was seen a single time. This chain links TRBV27 with TRBJ1-1, with a tentative D call TRBD1 (5 bases). V lost 4 bases and J lost 4, with 16 bases in between. The CDR3 is 15 amino acids. Germline V gene sequence: CDR1 MNHEY, CDR2 SMNVEV (reference sequence). CDR3 sequence: CASSSSIWGATEAFF. DNA for the CDR3: TGTGCCAGCAGTTCCTCAATCTGGGGCGCCACTGAAGCTTTCTTT.

This clone has more than one count but fewer than ten. The sample holds other DNA sequences that translate to the same CDR3. The chain has TRBV5-1 and TRBJ1-2; D uncertain. The CDR3 has 13 amino acids. The germline gives CDR1 SGHRS, CDR2 YFSETQ. Deletions cut 0 bases from V and 0 bases from J, with 3 bases between. The CDR3 nucleotides read TGCGCCAGCAGCTTGGGCACTAACTATGGCTACACCTTC. Amino acid sequence: CASSLGTNYGYTF.

The rearrangement joins TRBV19 to TRBJ2-1; 10 nucleotides line up with TRBD1. Germline lookup yields CDR1 LNHDA and CDR2 SQIVND (reference sequence). Trimming took 6 bases from V and 4 from J; bases not matched to a gene: 3. This CDR3 comprises 14 residues. The CDR3 nucleotides read TGTGCCAGTAGCAGGACAGGGGGATACAATGAGCAGTTCTTC. Translated, it gives CASSRTGGYNEQFF.

This chain uses TRBV28 with TRBJ1-2; D might be TRBD1 (5 bases). CDR3 length: 15 amino acids. V gave up 5 bases and J gave up 0 bases, with 13 bases separating them. The germline V gene encodes CDR1 MDHEN and CDR2 SYDVKM. The CDR3 DNA reads TGTGCCAGCAGTGCCCCCGGGGGAACTAACTATGGCTACACCTTC. As protein: CASSAPGGTNYGYTF.

V gene TRBV10-1 combines with J gene TRBJ2-2, with 10 bases matching TRBD1. The germline V gene encodes CDR1 WNHNN and CDR2 SYGVQD (reference sequence). CDR3 length: 12 residues. This CDR3 reads CGGTGATGELFF. CDR3 bases: TGCGGGGGGACAGGGGCAACCGGGGAGCTGTTTTTT.

The V and J genes are TRBV30 and TRBJ2-1, with D unresolved. V was trimmed by 4 bases and J by 0 bases, leaving 10 bases between them. Germline CDR1 reads GTSNPN; CDR2 reads SVGIG (reference sequence). The CDR3 spans 14 residues. The CDR3 coding sequence is TGTGCCTGGAATCAGCTCAACTCCTACAATGAGCAGTTCTTC. Its protein product is CAWNQLNSYNEQFF.

The rearrangement uses TRBV29-1 and TRBJ1-3; D might be TRBD1 (5 bases). Germline V CDR1 and CDR2: SQVTM, ANQGSEA. CDR3 size: 16 residues. Trimming cost V 0 bases and J 0 bases, with 12 bases left between them. The CDR3 protein is CSVEDLGVSSGNTIYF. The CDR3 DNA sequence: TGCAGCGTTGAAGATCTGGGGGTCAGCTCTGGAAACACCATATATTTT.

As DNA, the CDR3 is TGTGCCAGCAGTCCCGACCTCGGAGAGACCCAGTACTTC. Translated: CASSPDLGETQYF. The chain couples TRBV12-3 or TRBV12-4 to TRBJ2-5; no reliable D call. The CDR3 loop spans 13 amino acids. V was trimmed by 5 bases and J by 4 bases, leaving 11 bases between them.

V and J are TRBV19 and TRBJ1-4, with D unresolved. Germline loops: CDR1 LNHDA, CDR2 SQIVND (reference sequence). This CDR3 contains 15 residues. The V gene lost 6 bases and the J gene lost 5 bases, with 16 bases spanning the gap. DNA of the CDR3: TGTGCCAGTAGCCCCCGGGCAGACCAGAATGAAAAACTGTTTTTT. Encoded protein: CASSPRADQNEKLFF.

The V call is TRBV30, the J call TRBJ2-7; D is possibly TRBD2 (6 bases). The CDR3 is 14 amino acids. Trimming removed 0 bases from V and 2 bases from J, with 11 bases in between. Per the germline V gene, CDR1 is GTSNPN and CDR2 is SVGIG (reference sequence). DNA for the CDR3: TGTGCCTGGAGTGTAGGAGGGTCCACCTACGAGCAGTACTTC. It translates to CAWSVGGSTYEQYF. Full variable domain (outside the CDR3, taken from reference TRBV30 and TRBJ2-7): SQTIHQWPATLVQPVGSPLSLECTVEGTSNPNLYWYRQAAGRGLQLLFYSVGIGQISSEVPQNLSASRPQDRQFILSSKKLLLSDSGFYLCAWSVGGSTYEQYFGPGTRLTVT.

The V call is TRBV12-2, the J call TRBJ1-1; the DNA was not compared with TRBD1, the D call given in the table. TRBV12-2 is annotated as a pseudogene. The CDR3 has 18 residues. CDR3 in amino acids: CASRLGRRGNYMNTEAFF. The DNA of the CDR3 is TGTGCAAGTCGCTTAGGACGCAGGGGCAACTACATGAACACTGAAGCTTTCTTT.

V is TRBV29-1 and J is TRBJ2-7; 7 positions agree with TRBD1. CDR3 length equals 13 residues. V gave up 4 bases and J gave up 5 bases; unmatched junction bases: 8. The germline CDR1 and CDR2 sequences are SQVTM and ANQGSEA. CDR3 amino acids: CSVGRQGRDEQYF. As DNA, the CDR3 is TGCAGCGTTGGCAGACAGGGCCGTGACGAGCAGTACTTC.